These T cell receptor beta chains were read from a single sample in a study of blood T cell repertoires in COVID-19. Profiling relied on immunoSEQ multiplex PCR, and the TCRdb table lists in-frame clones only, not all of them. The table has about 180,000 clones, about 80% seen once. The sample comprised PBMCs or T cells enriched from blood (not recorded which). These receptors originate from a man in his sixties who had been exposed to COVID-19. Each CDR3 is given with its conserved first and last residue. The order of the fields is CDR3 length, J gene, V gene, clone size, CDR3 protein. Only part of the rows carry a size: once, few, many, or a class if the clone is expanded.

CDR3 length: 19
J gene: TRBJ2-3
V gene: TRBV9
clone size: -
CDR3 protein: CASSPRNPLAASSTDTQYF

CDR3 length: 21
J gene: TRBJ1-1
V gene: TRBV10-3
clone size: -
CDR3 protein: CAISESTAFGPPTGANTEAFF

CDR3 length: 15
J gene: TRBJ2-7
V gene: TRBV5-1
clone size: -
CDR3 protein: CASSLTGTGFDEQYF

CDR3 length: 14
J gene: TRBJ1-6
V gene: TRBV5-1
clone size: -
CDR3 protein: CASSRNGDNSPLHF

CDR3 length: 15
J gene: TRBJ1-2
V gene: TRBV6-5
clone size: -
CDR3 protein: CASSYNPGTGSGYTF

CDR3 length: 16
J gene: TRBJ2-2
V gene: TRBV27
clone size: -
CDR3 protein: CASSFLWQGETGELFF

CDR3 length: 13
J gene: TRBJ1-1
V gene: TRBV19
clone size: -
CDR3 protein: CASRPRQGNMAFF

CDR3 length: 14
J gene: TRBJ1-1
V gene: TRBV5-4
clone size: -
CDR3 protein: CASSLGQGGFGAFF

CDR3 length: 15
J gene: TRBJ1-4
V gene: TRBV5-6
clone size: few
CDR3 protein: CASSAGTEVDEKLFF

CDR3 length: 14
J gene: TRBJ2-1
V gene: TRBV6-5
clone size: -
CDR3 protein: CASSYSAAYNEQFF